This TCR beta chain is from a study of T cell changes during pregnancy in multiple sclerosis (dated by TCRdb to the late 2010s). Notes on the research overall: The study examined how the T cell repertoire changed over the course of pregnancy in women with multiple sclerosis.

About this clone: Its antigen remains undetermined. Base qualities are missing; no much larger clone stands one base away.

Library method: the immunoSEQ multiplex PCR assay. The table was pulled from immuneACCESS by TCRdb, which kept in-frame rearrangements only. Such tables lose some clones; where checked, under half of the loss comes from unresolved V genes, and the rest has no known cause. The sample table records approximately 40,000 clones; about 87% of these occur just once. The top ten clones comprise more than 0.9% of the sample. V loses 1 base of germline sequence and J loses 1 base, and the interval between the two ends is 7 bases. The CDR3 measures 15 amino acids from cysteine to phenylalanine. The retained sequence is limited to the CDR3, 45 bases, with the frame set at the first base. For CDR1 and CDR2, the germline V gene (reference sequence) lists SEHNR and FQNEAQ.

The chain links TRBV7-9 with TRBJ2-2; TRBD1 could be the D gene, as 5 bases match. This TCR derives from a female donor with multiple sclerosis, enrolled in a pregnancy study. The material sequenced was CD4+ T cells from peripheral blood mononuclear cells, taken in the second trimester of pregnancy. This receptor carries the CDR3 CASSLGTLNTGELFF. The DNA sequence reads TGTGCCAGCAGCTTAGGGACACTGAACACCGGGGAGCTGTTTTTT.